This T cell receptor beta chain was profiled in a study of cytomegalovirus exposure and HLA in healthy donors. Study in general: An earlier analysis found 117 million unique TCR beta sequences from about 179 million T cells. Broader study findings: Apparent HLA restriction characterized most CMV-associated TCR beta chains in a later analysis.

This CDR3 is 16 amino acids long. The germline V and J ends were trimmed by 3 bases and 0 bases, with 12 bases remaining between them. Germline assignment: CDR1 SEHNR and CDR2 FQNEAQ (reference sequence). The PCR made use of 60 Vbeta and 13 Jbeta primers. Some clones are missing from TCRdb's copy, which holds only in-frame ones; the method was immunoSEQ multiplex PCR. The repertoire has around 130,000 clones, over 80% of them found once; the top ten carry approximately 1.1%. This clone was counted between two and nine times. Its cognate antigen is unknown. The TCR was taken from a female donor in good health and CMV-seronegative. The V and J genes are TRBV7-9 and TRBJ2-1; D is ambiguous. The sequenced sample was PBMCs. The CDR3: CASSFPVGSSYNEQFF. CDR3 nucleotides: TGTGCCAGCAGCTTCCCTGTCGGGTCCTCCTACAATGAGCAGTTCTTC.